This TCR beta chain came from a study of shared clonotypes between healthy human individuals. In the study overall: Those who served as donors were a couple of women and a few men between the ages of 18 and 49. Study observations and caveats: Apart from blood, nothing was sampled; tissue repertoires likely differ.

An assay was performed, and its level was deep. Some clones are missing from TCRdb's copy, which holds only in-frame ones; the method was immunoSEQ multiplex PCR. Of 550,000 to 850,000 clones listed, approximately 72% are singletons. The CDR3 consists of 20 residues. Between the trimmed V and J ends, which lost 3 bases and 0 bases, there was a span of 21 bases. The V gene's germline CDR1 is MDHEN and CDR2 SYDVKM. The count of this clone is one. The antigen remains unidentified. The chain has TRBV28 and TRBJ2-6, with a possible D match to TRBD2 (6 bases). The sequencing input was memory CD4+ T cells sorted from blood. Subset of the sample: CD45RA-negative fraction. This TCR was sampled from a woman aged 30 to 39 in good health. The CDR3 region is CASSFGARGLLSSGANVLTF. In nucleotides, the CDR3 is TGTGCCAGCAGTTTTGGGGCCCGGGGACTGCTTAGCTCTGGGGCCAACGTCCTGACTTTC.